What follows describes a single T cell receptor (beta chain). A junction end diverges from the germline sequence, so it may reflect a read error. The data were obtained in a study of blood T cells in healthy people across ages. The length of the CDR3 is 15 residues. The V gene's germline CDR1 is SGHRS and CDR2 YFSETQ. Alongside a J-beta primer mix, a sample-barcoded 5' primer served in a second PCR lasting about 7 to 11 cycles. TCRdb analysed the 5' RACE reads with MiXCR anew, one entry per CDR3 protein. Counted here are around 1.7 million distinct CDR3 sequences, roughly 27% occurring once; the ten biggest clones make up 6.5% to 8.5%.

Sequences were obtained from blood. The chain employs TRBV5-1 and TRBJ2-6; D is possibly TRBD2 (6 bases). The receptor's source is a woman aged 30 to 39 in good health. CDR3 sequence (DNA): TGCGCCCGCAGCCCCGGGGACTCTGGGGCCAACGTCCGGACTTTC. Its protein product is CARSPGDSGANVRTF.